Listed below are T cell receptor beta chains from one sample, sequenced in a study of Ad26.COV2.S vaccination and SARS-CoV-2 variants. TCRdb keeps only in-frame clones here, not all; method: immunoSEQ multiplex PCR. The sample carries hundreds of thousands of clones, about 88% recorded once. Sequenced here: peripheral blood, sampled in a trial of Ad26.COV2.S vaccine versus placebo. These receptors were obtained from a person between 18 and 65 years old who received the Ad26.COV2.S COVID-19 vaccine or a placebo. Both conserved end residues are part of each CDR3. Each record gives: clone size, D gene, J gene, V gene, CDR3 protein. A D gene is named only where the DNA matches it firmly. Expanded clones get a size class; other rows say once, few or many, or leave the size out.

once | TRBD1 | TRBJ1-4 | TRBV2 | CASRGQSTNEKLFF
- | TRBD1 | TRBJ1-2 | TRBV29-1 | CSVPGQGMGGYTF
- | - | TRBJ2-7 | TRBV11-2 | CASSLAFPGSYEQYF
- | TRBD1 | TRBJ2-6 | TRBV28 | CASSLVGQAVSGANVLTF
once | - | TRBJ2-5 | TRBV11-2 | CASSRPEAQETQYF
- | TRBD2 | TRBJ2-7 | TRBV2 | CASRVGLAGGTEQYF
- | TRBD1 | TRBJ2-7 | TRBV6-6 | CASLVDRGTDEQYF
- | - | TRBJ1-1 | TRBV28 | CASSRAGATEAFF
- | - | TRBJ1-2 | TRBV5-1 | CASSLYRNRESPGYTF
- | - | TRBJ2-3 | TRBV5-1 | CASSSTSGVDTQYF
once | TRBD2 | TRBJ2-7 | TRBV11-2 | CASSISLAGSSYEQYF
- | - | TRBJ2-1 | TRBV3-1/TRBV3-2 | CASSQDIRGGQFF
- | - | TRBJ1-6 | TRBV5-6 | CASSRIQGVRNSPLHF
once | TRBD2 | TRBJ2-3 | TRBV29-1 | CSHRGGRGDTQYF
- | TRBD1 | TRBJ1-1 | TRBV6-5 | CASSIQGARDTEAFF
- | TRBD2 | TRBJ2-1 | TRBV10-1 | CATRAGGPQARGYNEQFF
- | - | TRBJ2-3 | TRBV9 | CASSFNTDTQYF
- | TRBD2 | TRBJ2-7 | TRBV3-1/TRBV3-2 | CASSQDTSGPYEQYF
- | TRBD2 | TRBJ2-7 | TRBV7-4 | CASSLGDRGLARNEQYF
- | - | TRBJ2-7 | TRBV28 | CASSPHVTYEQYF
- | - | TRBJ2-2 | TRBV13 | CASSFIDTGELFF
few | TRBD2 | TRBJ2-4 | TRBV4-3 | CASSPFSGGALGNIQYF
once | - | TRBJ1-2 | TRBV29-1 | CSVNDGYGYTF
- | - | TRBJ1-1 | TRBV5-8 | CASSLWGSVTEAFF
- | TRBD1 | TRBJ1-5 | TRBV4-2 | CASSQEDRNQPQHF
once | TRBD2 | TRBJ2-1 | TRBV28 | CASSPPGLVGNEQFF
few | - | TRBJ2-2 | TRBV18 | CASSPPSSETGELFF
- | - | TRBJ2-1 | TRBV12-3/TRBV12-4 | CASTTYNEQFF
- | - | TRBJ2-7 | TRBV4-3 | CASSQDVRGAYEQYF
- | TRBD1 | TRBJ2-1 | TRBV7-2 | CASSLPSGTGWQFF
- | TRBD1 | TRBJ1-2 | TRBV28 | CASSPGTGPLVYGYTF
- | - | TRBJ2-5 | TRBV5-1 | CASSTGQGRETQYF
- | TRBD1 | TRBJ2-2 | TRBV9 | CASSGGQTVAGELFF
- | TRBD1 | TRBJ1-2 | TRBV7-8 | CASSLSGTGSNHGYTF
- | TRBD1 | TRBJ1-3 | TRBV7-6 | CASSFLVDRVVRSGNTIYF
- | - | TRBJ2-1 | TRBV28 | CAGGTANNEQFF
- | TRBD2 | TRBJ2-7 | TRBV4-2 | CASSQGVMGGGQSYEQYF
- | - | TRBJ1-5 | TRBV7-2 | CASSLVGGGKQPQHF
- | - | TRBJ1-6 | TRBV11-2 | CASSLDGVAGSPLHF
- | TRBD1 | TRBJ1-6 | TRBV2 | CASSELGTGNSPLHF
- | - | TRBJ1-2 | TRBV18 | CASSPARVYGYTF
- | - | TRBJ2-3 | TRBV4-3 | CASSQDPLTDTQYF
- | TRBD1 | TRBJ2-7 | TRBV7-9 | CASSLKGTVSYEQYF
- | - | TRBJ2-1 | TRBV3-1/TRBV3-2 | CASSQLTQGLGEQFF
- | - | TRBJ1-2 | TRBV9 | CASSGRGLGYGYTF